This TCR beta chain was captured by sequencing in a study of T cells in localized non-small cell lung cancer (TCRdb year 2020). Study-wide context: The study analyzed T cell repertoires of about 230 early-stage NSCLC patients, comparing tumors and uninvolved tumor-adjacent lungs. Of the NSCLC patients, around 130 were male and approximately 100 were female, and the mean age was approximately 66 years. All 250 or so NSCLC patients in the cohort were treatment-naive and had localized lung tumors that were resected.

What the research found in general, with its limitations: A median of approximately 53 of the top 100 tumor clones turned up in the paired uninvolved adjacent lung, and around 27 of those clones also ranked among the top 100 of that same adjacent lung. Because multi-region tumor sequencing was not done, intratumor heterogeneity could not be ruled out. Since the design was exploratory, TCR variables were selected using unadjusted p-values with no false-discovery rate correction. The highest T cell clonality was observed in uninvolved tumor-adjacent lung, where clonality exceeded that of tumor, suggesting that antigenic responses were more focused in uninvolved tumor-adjacent lung. Higher blood T cell density associated with longer overall survival, while higher adjacent-lung clonality associated with shorter survival.

The immunoSEQ Assay was used to sequence TCR beta CDR3 regions from DNA. The authors' pipeline ran thus. To compute T cell density, TCR beta template counts were normalized to usable DNA, which was estimated by amplifying housekeeping genes. Using the preseqR package, richness was estimated by extrapolating to 120,000 templates for tissue samples and 400,000 templates for PBMC samples. Clonality was defined by subtracting Pielou's evenness from one. Tissue-enriched TCRs were identified through differential abundance testing performed on productive amino-acid clonotypes, with a minimum total count of 5 and an alpha of 0.1. Repertoire overlap between compartments was quantified with the Jaccard Index and Morisita Overlap Index. GLIPH clustered TCR beta CDR3s with public tetramer-defined viral CDR3s; viral motifs required at least three viral sequences plus V-gene enrichment. The table was pulled from immuneACCESS by TCRdb, which kept in-frame rearrangements only. Such tables lose some clones; where checked, under half of the loss comes from unresolved V genes, and the rest has no known cause. V and J calls and clone size are those listed in that table; D and trimming were worked out from the DNA. The sample has over 25,000 clones on record, 87% of them singletons. The leading ten clones occupy roughly 7% of the sample.

The CDR3 contains 14 residues, cysteine and phenylalanine counted. The kept DNA is CDR3 alone, 42 bases in frame from the first base. Trimming removed 7 bases from V and 5 bases from J; the gene matches leave 10 bases unexplained. Via the germline V gene, CDR1 is SNHLY and CDR2 FYNNEI. At diagnosis, peripheral blood, uninvolved tumor-adjacent lung and tumor were collected and were preserved as a mix of fresh-frozen and FFPE material. Blood samples were analyzed as peripheral blood mononuclear cells for TCR repertoire profiling. Points on this clone: Which antigen it targets is not known. Within one base of it there is no much larger clone, and no base qualities were kept.

The material sequenced was peripheral blood, taken before any cancer treatment. The receptor was derived from a male donor at least 60 years old with stage I lung adenocarcinoma. The chain is made from TRBV2 and TRBJ2-7, with 8 middle bases fitting TRBD1. This receptor carries the CDR3 CASTQQGVYNEQYF. The base sequence is TGTGCCAGCACCCAACAGGGGGTGTACAACGAGCAGTACTTC.